The 19 T cell receptor beta chains listed next were all sequenced from one sample in a study of blood T cell repertoires in COVID-19. Sequencing used immunoSEQ multiplex PCR; TCRdb keeps in-frame clones, though not all of them. Among 60,000 or so clones listed, approximately 90% were seen once. Sequencing input: peripheral blood. These receptor sequences come from a woman in her 70s with active COVID-19.

This sequence joins TRBV9 and TRBJ2-7; D is perhaps TRBD2 (5 bases). Trimming removed 0 bases from V and 3 bases from J, with 16 bases in between. Germline V gene lookup returns CDR1 SGDLS and CDR2 YYNGEE. CDR3 length: 16 amino acids. CDR3 coding DNA: TGTGCCAGCAGCGTAGGGATGATCCCGGGGTACTACGAGCAGTACTTC. Encoded protein: CASSVGMIPGYYEQYF.

The chain combines TRBV28 with TRBJ1-4, with TRBD1 as a possible D gene (6 bases). The CDR3 contains 15 residues. V lost 6 bases and J 7 bases, leaving 18 bases between the germline ends. CDR1 and CDR2 (germline): MDHEN, SYDVKM. The DNA for the CDR3 is TGTGCCAGCAGGTTGGGGGGGGCGGCGGGTGAAAAACTGTTTTTT. This sequence encodes CASRLGGAAGEKLFF.

This sequence joins TRBV27 and TRBJ2-1, with TRBD2 identical over 7 bases. The CDR3 sequence is 15 residues long. After removal of 10 bases from V and 2 bases from J, the junction contained 11 bases not matched to a gene. Germline values: CDR1 MNHEY, CDR2 SMNVEV (reference sequence). CDR3 in amino acids: CATQVGGGPYNEQFF. The CDR3 DNA follows: TGTGCCACCCAGGTTGGGGGAGGGCCCTACAATGAGCAGTTCTTC.

This clone ranks as medium-sized. The chain has TRBV29-1 and TRBJ2-5; 8 bases map to TRBD1. The CDR3 spans 15 residues. After removal of 0 bases from V and 4 bases from J, the junction contained 7 bases not matched to a gene. Germline CDR1 is SQVTM and CDR2 is ANQGSEA. The CDR3 sequence: CSVEEAPTGAETQYF. The CDR3 coding sequence is TGCAGCGTTGAAGAAGCCCCGACAGGGGCAGAGACCCAGTACTTC. The variable domain in full, with the rest retrieved from reference TRBV29-1 and TRBJ2-5, is SAVISQKPSRDICQRGTSLTIQCQVDSQVTMMFWYRQQPGQSLTLIATANQGSEATYESGFVIDKFPISRPNLTFSTLTVSNMSPEDSSIYLCSVEEAPTGAETQYFGPGTRLLVL.

V gene TRBV11-2 combines with J gene TRBJ2-5, with 8 bases matching TRBD2. The CDR3 runs 16 residues. Germline V lookup: CDR1 SGHAT, CDR2 FQNNGV. Trimming at V came to 1 base and at J to 4 bases, leaving 8 bases not matched to a gene. CDR3 region: CASSLGVDRGGETQYF. The CDR3 coding sequence is TGTGCCAGCAGCTTAGGCGTGGACCGGGGGGGAGAGACCCAGTACTTC.

The chain has TRBV7-9 and TRBJ1-6; D possibly corresponds to TRBD1 (6 bases). Between the trimmed V and J ends, which lost 4 bases and 7 bases, there was a span of 11 bases. The CDR3 runs 14 residues. CDR1 and CDR2 from the germline V gene are SEHNR and FQNEAQ (reference sequence). The CDR3 spells CASSSTGRNSPLHF. The CDR3 bases are TGTGCCAGCAGCTCGACAGGAAGGAATTCACCCCTCCACTTT. The whole variable domain, filled in from reference TRBV7-9 and TRBJ1-6, reads DTGVSQNPRHKITKRGQNVTFRCDPISEHNRLYWYRQTLGQGPEFLTYFQNEAQLEKSRLLSDRFSAERPKGSFSTLEIQRTEQGDSAMYLCASSSTGRNSPLHFGNGTRLTVT.

The rearrangement uses TRBV3-1 (or the pseudogene TRBV3-2) and TRBJ2-1, with D possibly being TRBD2 (6 bases). Trimming removed 0 bases at V and 8 bases at J, with 14 bases between. Germline-derived CDR1 and CDR2 are LGHDT and YNNKEL (reference sequence). The CDR3 is 15 residues long. The CDR3 DNA is TGTGCCAGCAGCCAAGAGCAGCGGAGGGCCCATGAGCAGTTCTTC. The encoded protein is CASSQEQRRAHEQFF.

The chain uses TRBV28 and TRBJ1-5; maybe TRBD1 (5 bases). Looked up from germline, CDR1 is MDHEN and CDR2 is SYDVKM. This CDR3 is built from 16 residues. Trimming took off 1 base at V and 2 bases at J, with 12 bases between the two ends. Here the CDR3 DNA reads TGTGCCAGCAGTTTATTGGTCAGGGAGGGCAATCAGCCCCAGCATTTT. This translates into CASSLLVREGNQPQHF.

This chain uses TRBV28 with TRBJ2-2; 7 nucleotides line up with TRBD1. Per the germline V gene, CDR1 is MDHEN and CDR2 is SYDVKM. With V trimmed by 8 bases and J by 2 bases, 8 bases remained unmatched. This CDR3 comprises 15 residues. The CDR3 bases are TGTGCCAGCGGCTTCGACAGGGATAACACCGGGGAGCTGTTTTTT. Residues: CASGFDRDNTGELFF.

The chain links TRBV7-9 to TRBJ1-1, with 9 nucleotides matching TRBD1. CDR3 size: 16 residues. Germline CDR1 and CDR2: SEHNR and FQNEAQ (reference sequence). J was trimmed by 4 bases and V by 4 bases; bases with no gene match: 10. The CDR3 here is CASSSEQGAWVTEAFF. CDR3 DNA: TGTGCCAGCAGCTCTGAACAGGGGGCGTGGGTCACTGAAGCTTTCTTT.

V is TRBV4-1 and J is TRBJ1-4; a possible D gene is TRBD1 (6 bases). Germline-derived CDR1 and CDR2 are MGHRA and YSYEKL. V gave up 0 bases and J gave up 6 bases, with 14 bases separating them. This CDR3 spans 16 amino acids. CDR3 amino acids: CASSQEVTGEYEKLFF. The DNA for the CDR3 is TGCGCCAGCAGCCAAGAAGTGACAGGAGAATATGAAAAACTGTTTTTT.

The chain links TRBV6-4 to TRBJ1-2; D gene ambiguous. The germline gives CDR1 MRHNA, CDR2 SNTAGT. This CDR3 is 14 amino acids long. The ends were cut back, 3 bases at V and 0 bases at J, with 8 bases in the middle. CDR3 sequence (DNA): TGTGCCAGCAGTGAACATGAAGCTAACTATGGCTACACCTTC. It specifies CASSEHEANYGYTF.

The rearrangement links TRBV28 to TRBJ2-1; a weak D match, TRBD2 (5 bases). The ends were cut back, 2 bases at V and 4 bases at J, with 12 bases in the middle. The CDR3 spans 15 residues. Per the germline V gene, CDR1 is MDHEN and CDR2 is SYDVKM. CDR3 in amino acids: CASSLLPAEYNEQFF. The DNA for the CDR3 is TGTGCCAGCAGTTTACTCCCAGCGGAATACAATGAGCAGTTCTTC.

The chain has TRBV9 and TRBJ2-7, with D perhaps TRBD2 (5 bases). Looked up from germline, CDR1 is SGDLS and CDR2 is YYNGEE. The CDR3 consists of 13 residues. Trimming removed 3 bases at V and 7 bases at J, with 14 bases between. CDR3: CASSASLRGEQYF. For the CDR3, the DNA is TGTGCCAGCAGCGCGTCCCTCCGCGGGGAGCAGTACTTC. The whole variable domain, remainder taken from reference TRBV9 and TRBJ2-7, is DSGVTQTPKHLITATGQRVTLRCSPRSGDLSVYWYQQSLDQGLQFLIQYYNGEERAKGNILERFSAQQFPDLHSELNLSSLELGDSALYFCASSASLRGEQYFGPGTRLTVT.

V gene TRBV7-3 combines with J gene TRBJ2-6; a weak D match, TRBD1 (6 bases). V gave up 5 bases and J gave up 3 bases, with 11 bases separating them. This CDR3 is 15 amino acids long. Germline CDR1 reads SGHTA; CDR2 reads FQGTGA. The CDR3 DNA sequence: TGTGCCAGCAGCCCACAGGGCGGTGGGGCCAACGTCCTGACTTTC. It codes for CASSPQGGGANVLTF. Supplemented by reference TRBV7-3 and TRBJ2-6, the full variable domain reads GAGVSQTPSNKVTEKGKYVELRCDPISGHTALYWYRQSLGQGPEFLIYFQGTGAADDSGLPNDRFFAVRPEGSVSTLKIQRTERGDSAVYLCASSPQGGGANVLTFGAGSRLTVL.

A few counts support this clone. The chain couples TRBV16 to TRBJ1-4; D is possibly TRBD1 (5 bases). Trimming cost V 0 bases and J 8 bases, with 13 bases left between them. The CDR3 extends over 15 amino acids. Looked up from germline, CDR1 is KGHSY and CDR2 is FQNENV. The CDR3 here is CASSQSGGTLEKLFF. CDR3 coding DNA: TGTGCCAGCAGCCAATCCGGAGGGACGCTGGAAAAACTGTTTTTT. Filled out from reference TRBV16 and TRBJ1-4, the complete variable domain reads GEEVAQTPKHLVRGEGQKAKLYCAPIKGHSYVFWYQQVLKNEFKFLISFQNENVFDETGMPKERFSAKCLPNSPCSLEIQATKLEDSAVYFCASSQSGGTLEKLFFGSGTQLSVL.

In its sample, this clone was seen a few times. This chain uses TRBV7-3 with TRBJ2-2; 10 nucleotides align to TRBD1. J gave up 5 bases and V 8 bases, and 5 bases lay outside the gene matches. The CDR3 runs 14 residues. The germline CDR1 and CDR2 sequences are SGHTA and FQGTGA. CDR3 DNA sequence: TGTGCCAGCGGAGCGGGACAGGGGACCGGGGAGCTGTTTTTT. This codes for CASGAGQGTGELFF.

The V call is TRBV19, the J call TRBJ2-2; 9 nucleotides match TRBD2. There are 17 residues in the CDR3. In germline, CDR1 is LNHDA, CDR2 SQIVND (reference sequence). V lost 6 bases and J lost 3; bases outside the gene matches: 11. The CDR3 bases are TGTGCCAGTAGATGGGGTAGCGGGAGTGCGGACACCGGGGAGCTGTTTTTT. Its protein is CASRWGSGSADTGELFF.

The CDR3 protein is CASRTGTGEETQYF. Written as DNA, the CDR3 is TGTGCCAGCAGGACCGGGACAGGGGAAGAGACCCAGTACTTC. The chain carries TRBV2 and TRBJ2-5; 10 positions match TRBD1. There are 14 residues in the CDR3. J lost 3 bases, V lost 6 bases, and 4 bases had no gene match. Germline V lookup: CDR1 SNHLY, CDR2 FYNNEI.